These 11 T cell receptor beta chains originate from one sample sequenced in a study of shared clonotypes between healthy human individuals. Libraries were prepared by immunoSEQ multiplex PCR; TCRdb keeps only in-frame clonotypes and omits some of them. The sample has millions of clones, roughly 93% seen once. The sequencing sample was made of naive CD4+ T cells from PBMCs. Noted subset: CD45RA+ positively selected. Source of these receptors: a man aged 18 to 29 in good health. Some clones in this sample may be carry-over from other donors' samples.

This sequence joins TRBV5-1 and TRBJ2-3; D uncertain. V shed 4 bases and J shed 0 bases, with 9 bases lying between them. The CDR3 extends over 14 amino acids. Per germline, CDR1 SGHRS and CDR2 YFSETQ. The CDR3 sequence is CASSPSTSTDTQYF. The DNA of the CDR3 is TGCGCCAGCAGCCCGTCTACTAGCACAGATACGCAGTATTTT.

This clone was counted a single time. The J gene is TRBJ2-1, the V gene TRBV29-1; D call uncertain. CDR1 and CDR2 (germline): SQVTM, ANQGSEA. V was pared by 0 bases and J by 2 bases, with 8 bases between. This CDR3 comprises 14 residues. CDR3 DNA sequence: TGCAGCGTTGAAGACAGGTTAACCTACAATGAGCAGTTCTTC. The encoded protein is CSVEDRLTYNEQFF.

V and J are TRBV29-1 and TRBJ2-7; D is ambiguous. Trimming removed 1 base from V and 4 bases from J, with 5 bases in between. CDR1 is SQVTM and CDR2 is ANQGSEA in the germline V gene. The CDR3 sequence is 11 residues long. CDR3 bases: TGCAGCGTTGAAGTGACGTACGAGCAGTACTTC. Translation gives CSVEVTYEQYF.

V gene TRBV10-3 combines with J gene TRBJ1-1; TRBD1 is a possible D gene (5 bases). From germline, CDR1 is ENHRY and CDR2 SYGVKD. The CDR3 contains 15 residues. Trimming left V 8 bases short and J 0 bases short, with 16 bases between. Here the CDR3 reads CAIGDGLRMNTEAFF. The CDR3 DNA sequence: TGTGCCATCGGGGACGGCCTTAGGATGAACACTGAAGCTTTCTTT.

The chain is built from TRBV11-2 and TRBJ2-7; TRBD2 matches at 11 bases. Germline values: CDR1 SGHAT, CDR2 FQNNGV. The CDR3 totals 14 residues. The V and J ends lost 5 bases and 2 bases, in that order; junction bases with no gene match: 2. CDR3: CASSQTSGTYEQYF. Written as DNA, the CDR3 is TGTGCCAGCAGCCAGACTAGCGGGACCTACGAGCAGTACTTC.

This chain connects TRBV11-2 to TRBJ2-3; D is uncertain. This CDR3 spans 14 amino acids. V lost 2 bases and J lost 6, with 12 bases in between. The germline V gene has CDR1 SGHAT and CDR2 FQNNGV. For the CDR3, the DNA is TGTGCCAGCAGCTTACGGACCCGACGGGATACGCAGTATTTT. The encoded protein is CASSLRTRRDTQYF.

The V gene is TRBV11-2, the J gene TRBJ2-2; tentatively, D is TRBD1 (7 bases). The germline V gene encodes CDR1 SGHAT and CDR2 FQNNGV. The CDR3 has 14 amino acids. V was trimmed by 5 bases and J by 4 bases, leaving 11 bases between them. The CDR3 bases are TGTGCCAGCAGCCCCCAGGGGGGCACCGGGGAGCTGTTTTTT. This encodes CASSPQGGTGELFF.

The chain uses TRBV5-1 and TRBJ2-5; a weak D match, TRBD2 (6 bases). The CDR3 has 14 residues. With 2 bases removed from V and 3 bases from J, the gap between germline ends came to 11 bases. Germline CDR1 SGHRS, CDR2 YFSETQ. CDR3 loop: CASSFGGAEETQYF. The CDR3, as DNA: TGCGCCAGCAGCTTTGGAGGGGCCGAAGAGACCCAGTACTTC.

The rearrangement uses TRBV5-1 and TRBJ1-1; tentatively, D is TRBD1 (5 bases). The CDR3 is made up of 13 amino acids. V was cut by 5 bases and J by 4 bases, with 12 bases left in between. Per the germline V gene, CDR1 is SGHRS and CDR2 is YFSETQ. CDR3 coding DNA: TGCGCCAGCAGGAGGGATGGGACCACTGAAGCTTTCTTT. Translating gives CASRRDGTTEAFF.

The J gene is TRBJ2-2, the V gene TRBV7-2, with TRBD2 matching 8 bases. J gave up 1 base and V 2 bases, and 6 bases lay outside the gene matches. The germline gives CDR1 SGHTA, CDR2 FQGNSA. The CDR3 contains 17 residues. CDR3 protein: CASSLLPGGMNTGELFF. DNA for the CDR3: TGTGCCAGCAGCTTACTCCCGGGAGGGATGAACACCGGGGAGCTGTTTTTT.

The chain recombines TRBV14 with TRBJ2-1; D remains ambiguous. The CDR3 runs to 13 residues. CDR1 and CDR2 from the germline V gene are SGHDN and FVKESK. The ends were cut back, 8 bases at V and 3 bases at J, with 11 bases in the middle. For the CDR3, the DNA is TGTGCCAGCGGGCTAACATACTACAATGAGCAGTTCTTC. Protein: CASGLTYYNEQFF.